Following are 27 T cell receptor beta chains from one sample sequenced in a study of shared clonotypes between healthy human individuals. Using immunoSEQ multiplex PCR, the repertoire was profiled, and TCRdb retains in-frame clones only, with some absent. The repertoire includes about 520,000 clones, around 95% of them detected once, and about 0.06% sits in the top ten. Sequencing was done on a sample of naive CD4+ T cells sorted from blood. Subset in this sample: CD45RA+ positively selected. The receptors were gathered from a woman aged 30 to 39 in good health.

The gene calls are TRBV2 and TRBJ2-7; 8 bases map to TRBD1. Unmatched junction bases numbered 11, after V lost 6 bases and J lost 7 bases. The CDR3 covers 14 residues. Per germline, CDR1 SNHLY and CDR2 FYNNEI. Written as DNA, the CDR3 is TGTGCCAGCAGGGAGGACAGGGTAGGCGGGGAGCAGTACTTC. Its translation: CASREDRVGGEQYF.

The V call is TRBV6-5, the J call TRBJ2-7; D is possibly TRBD2 (6 bases). CDR1 is MNHEY and CDR2 is SVGAGI in the germline V gene. CDR3 length: 14 residues. V lost 0 bases to trimming and J lost 3 bases, with 9 bases between them. The CDR3 bases are TGTGCCAGCAGTTACTCTTGGAGGGACTACGAGCAGTACTTC. Residues: CASSYSWRDYEQYF.

This chain uses TRBV28 with TRBJ2-3; no firm D call. The CDR3 contains 15 residues. Germline V lookup: CDR1 MDHEN, CDR2 SYDVKM. The germline V and J ends were trimmed by 6 bases and 5 bases, with 18 bases remaining between them. The CDR3 sequence: CASSKNRAPQDTQYF. In DNA form, the CDR3 reads TGTGCCAGCAGCAAAAACCGGGCGCCACAAGATACGCAGTATTTT.

This clone was detected only a few times. V and J are TRBV27 and TRBJ1-5; 9 nucleotides agree with TRBD1. The CDR3 totals 15 residues. Germline CDR1 MNHEY, CDR2 SMNVEV (reference sequence). With 5 bases clipped from V and 5 bases from J, the junction kept 7 bases outside the gene matches. CDR3 protein: CASSRTGGAYQPQHF. CDR3 nucleotide sequence: TGTGCCAGCAGTCGAACAGGGGGCGCTTATCAGCCCCAGCATTTT.

The chain couples TRBV18 to TRBJ2-5; 7 bases are shared with TRBD1. Germline CDR1 is KGHSH and CDR2 is LQKENI. The V segment lost 3 bases and the J segment 2 bases; nucleotides outside the gene matches: 6. This CDR3 has 15 amino acids. This CDR3 is CASSPWGQRQETQYF. The CDR3 DNA follows: TGTGCCAGCTCACCTTGGGGACAGAGACAAGAGACCCAGTACTTC. Complete variable domain (other parts from reference TRBV18 and TRBJ2-5): NAGVMQNPRHLVRRRGQEARLRCSPMKGHSHVYWYRQLPEEGLKFMVYLQKENIIDESGMPKERFSAEFPKEGPSILRIQQVVRGDSAAYFCASSPWGQRQETQYFGPGTRLLVL.

The chain recombines TRBV2 with TRBJ1-4, with 9 bases identical to TRBD1. Germline CDR1 SNHLY, CDR2 FYNNEI. This CDR3 is built from 15 residues. J gave up 7 bases and V 5 bases, and 8 bases lay outside the gene matches. The chain's CDR3 is CASSLTGTGSEKLFF. The CDR3 nucleotides read TGTGCCAGCAGTTTAACCGGGACAGGGAGTGAAAAACTGTTTTTT.

V usage is TRBV27 and J usage is TRBJ2-7; the match to TRBD2 covers 11 bases. The V segment lost 6 bases and the J segment 3 bases; nucleotides outside the gene matches: 7. There are 15 residues in the CDR3. Germline-derived CDR1 and CDR2 are MNHEY and SMNVEV (reference sequence). CDR3 sequence: CASRSTGTSGYEQYF. CDR3 nucleotides: TGTGCCAGCAGATCAACCGGGACTAGCGGCTACGAGCAGTACTTC.

This sequence joins TRBV28 and TRBJ1-1; possibly TRBD1 for D (5 bases). The CDR3 extends over 14 amino acids. Germline lookup yields CDR1 MDHEN and CDR2 SYDVKM. V was shortened by 5 bases and J by 2 bases, with 12 bases between the two germline ends. The CDR3 loop reads CASSLATENTEAFF. CDR3 DNA: TGTGCCAGCAGTCTCGCGACAGAAAACACTGAAGCTTTCTTT.

J is TRBJ1-2 and V is TRBV19, with D possibly being TRBD1 (6 bases). CDR1 is LNHDA, CDR2 SQIVND, per germline (reference sequence). With 6 bases removed from V and 5 bases from J, the gap between germline ends came to 16 bases. CDR3 length equals 14 residues. DNA for the CDR3: TGTGCCAGTAGGGACCGGGACAACAGATATGGCTACACCTTC. It is translated as CASRDRDNRYGYTF.

The chain employs TRBV5-4 and TRBJ2-3; 11 bases fit TRBD2. The CDR3 runs 16 residues. V shed 0 bases, J shed 4 bases, and the junction held 4 bases outside the gene matches. The germline CDR1 and CDR2 sequences are SGHNT and YYREEE (reference sequence). In nucleotides, the CDR3 is TGTGCCAGCAGCTTGGAGCAACTAGCGGGGGCAGATACGCAGTATTTT. Residues: CASSLEQLAGADTQYF.

This clone was counted once. The chain links TRBV2 to TRBJ2-3, with D possibly being TRBD1 or TRBD2 (5 bases each). The CDR3 totals 17 residues. Trimming took off 4 bases at V and 1 base at J, with 18 bases between the two ends. The germline V gene has CDR1 SNHLY and CDR2 FYNNEI. CDR3 nucleotide sequence: TGTGCCAGCAGTGGGCTTGTGGGGGTTTTCGGCACAGATACGCAGTATTTT. Residues: CASSGLVGVFGTDTQYF. Filled out from reference TRBV2 and TRBJ2-3, the complete variable domain reads EPEVTQTPSHQVTQMGQEVILRCVPISNHLYFYWYRQILGQKVEFLVSFYNNEISEKSEIFDDQFSVERPDGSNFTLKIRSTKLEDSAMYFCASSGLVGVFGTDTQYFGPGTRLTVL.

The chain recombines TRBV19 with TRBJ2-4, with D unresolved. Between the trimmed V and J ends, which lost 6 bases and 2 bases, there was a span of 8 bases. CDR3 length equals 13 residues. Per germline, CDR1 LNHDA and CDR2 SQIVND (reference sequence). This CDR3 reads CASSPGSKNIQYF. For the CDR3, the DNA is TGTGCCAGTAGCCCAGGTTCCAAAAACATTCAGTACTTC.

This chain uses TRBV4-1 with TRBJ1-2; a weak D match, TRBD1 (6 bases). Germline CDR1 is MGHRA and CDR2 is YSYEKL. V lost 6 bases, J lost 3 bases, and 11 bases lay in between. The CDR3 runs to 13 residues. CDR3 region: CASSRQADYGYTF. The CDR3 DNA sequence: TGCGCCAGCAGTCGACAGGCGGACTATGGCTACACCTTC.

The gene calls are TRBV5-1 and TRBJ2-4; weak D call: TRBD2 (6 bases). The ends were cut back, 0 bases at V and 3 bases at J, with 7 bases in the middle. CDR1 SGHRS and CDR2 YFSETQ come from the germline V gene. The CDR3 spans 14 residues. The CDR3 DNA reads as TGCGCCAGCAGCTTGGGACTAGACAAAAACATTCAGTACTTC. Protein: CASSLGLDKNIQYF.

The chain carries TRBV6-1 and TRBJ2-5; 8 positions agree with TRBD1. The V gene's germline CDR1 is MNHNS and CDR2 SASEGT. The CDR3 covers 17 residues. The V gene end was trimmed by 2 bases and the J gene end by 4 bases; junction bases not matched to a gene: 12. CDR3 loop: CASSEQPGAGGLETQYF. The CDR3 DNA reads as TGTGCCAGCAGTGAACAACCAGGGGCAGGGGGCCTAGAGACCCAGTACTTC.

A word on this clone: This sample also contains other DNA sequences that code for the same CDR3. CDR3 sequence reads: CASSSGVGGNQPQHF. The CDR3 nucleotides are TGTGCCAGCAGTTCAGGGGTAGGGGGGAATCAGCCCCAGCATTTT. The chain couples TRBV27 to TRBJ1-5; a possible D gene is TRBD1 (6 bases). V lost 4 bases and J lost 4, with 14 bases in between. The CDR3 loop spans 15 amino acids. The germline V gene has CDR1 MNHEY and CDR2 SMNVEV (reference sequence).

The chain employs TRBV6-6 and TRBJ2-7; D may be TRBD1 (6 bases). This CDR3 has 14 amino acids. Germline assignment: CDR1 MNHNY and CDR2 SVGAGI (reference sequence). Trimming took off 6 bases at V and 2 bases at J, with 14 bases between the two ends. CDR3 sequence (DNA): TGTGCCAGCAGCCCCTTCACAGGGACCTACGAGCAGTACTTC. Protein: CASSPFTGTYEQYF.

The chain combines TRBV6-5 with TRBJ2-7; TRBD1 aligns across 9 bases. The ends lost 6 bases at V and 3 bases at J; junction bases unmatched: 9. There are 15 residues in the CDR3. From germline, CDR1 is MNHEY and CDR2 SVGAGI. The CDR3 DNA reads TGTGCCAGCAGAGATCCGGACAGGGGAGACTACGAGCAGTACTTC. It encodes CASRDPDRGDYEQYF.

Concerning this clone: Germline is not matched at one junction end, which may reflect a read error. The V and J genes are TRBV29-1 and TRBJ2-5; D unresolved. CDR3 length: 12 amino acids. From germline, CDR1 is SQVTM and CDR2 ANQGSEA. The CDR3 protein is CSVGSGEDTQYF. The CDR3 bases are TGCAGCGTTGGGAGTGGGGAAGATACCCAGTACTTC.

With respect to this clone: The same CDR3 is also encoded by other DNA sequences in this sample. The chain carries TRBV5-1 and TRBJ2-1, with D unclear. CDR1 is SGHRS, CDR2 YFSETQ, per germline. Trimming stripped 0 bases from V and 0 bases from J, with 7 bases between. The CDR3 is 15 amino acids. This chain's CDR3 is CASSLAASSYNEQFF. CDR3 nucleotides: TGCGCCAGCAGCTTGGCGGCAAGCTCCTACAATGAGCAGTTCTTC.

The rearrangement joins TRBV7-9 to TRBJ2-3; no clear D. V was cut by 2 bases and J by 4 bases, with 7 bases left in between. Germline assignment: CDR1 SEHNR and CDR2 FQNEAQ (reference sequence). This CDR3 is 13 amino acids long. CDR3 sequence reads: CASSLSRPDTQYF. CDR3 bases: TGTGCCAGCAGCTTAAGCCGGCCAGATACGCAGTATTTT.

The gene calls are TRBV2 and TRBJ1-1, with 8 positions matching TRBD1. The CDR3 loop spans 14 amino acids. Germline CDR1 SNHLY, CDR2 FYNNEI. Germline trimming cut 8 bases from V and 5 bases from J; bases unmatched to any gene: 10. The CDR3 spells CASVSDQGATEAFF. The CDR3 region has the DNA TGTGCCAGCGTGTCGGACCAGGGGGCGACTGAAGCTTTCTTT.

The CDR3 spells CASSLRTADEAFF. In DNA, the CDR3 is TGTGCCAGCAGCCTGCGGACAGCGGATGAAGCTTTCTTT. This chain connects TRBV5-6 to TRBJ1-1; possibly TRBD1 for D (6 bases). The CDR3 extends over 13 amino acids. CDR1 is SGHDT and CDR2 is YYEEEE in the germline V gene. The germline V and J ends were trimmed by 4 bases and 7 bases, with 14 bases remaining between them.

The chain uses TRBV19 and TRBJ2-3; D is uncertain. The V gene's germline CDR1 is LNHDA and CDR2 SQIVND (reference sequence). This CDR3 region has 14 residues. Trimming removed 7 bases from V and 0 bases from J, with 11 bases in between. Written as DNA, the CDR3 is TGTGCCAGTAAGCAGGCAGGTAGCACAGATACGCAGTATTTT. Translation: CASKQAGSTDTQYF. Full variable domain (missing parts from reference TRBV19 and TRBJ2-3): DGGITQSPKYLFRKEGQNVTLSCEQNLNHDAMYWYRQDPGQGLRLIYYSQIVNDFQKGDIAEGYSVSREKKESFPLTVTSAQKNPTAFYLCASKQAGSTDTQYFGPGTRLTVL.

The V and J genes are TRBV11-2 and TRBJ1-1; TRBD1 agrees at 11 bases. The V and J ends lost 3 bases and 6 bases, in that order; junction bases with no gene match: 6. The germline V gene has CDR1 SGHAT and CDR2 FQNNGV. The length of the CDR3 is 15 residues. The CDR3 loop is CASSFADRGRAEAFF. The CDR3 region has the DNA TGTGCCAGCAGCTTCGCGGACAGGGGGCGAGCTGAAGCTTTCTTT.

The chain employs TRBV6-5 and TRBJ2-1; possible D gene TRBD2, 5 bases. Trimming shortened V by 7 bases and J by 4 bases, and 17 bases separated the two germline ends. CDR1 and CDR2 from the germline V gene are MNHEY and SVGAGI. The CDR3 is made up of 15 amino acids. Here the CDR3 DNA reads TGTGCCAGCACCCCGCCGACTGGGAGATACAATGAGCAGTTCTTC. The encoded protein is CASTPPTGRYNEQFF.

The chain has TRBV5-4 and TRBJ2-7; D not resolved. The germline CDR1 and CDR2 sequences are SGHNT and YYREEE (reference sequence). Trimming shortened V by 4 bases and J by 5 bases, and 19 bases separated the two germline ends. This CDR3 comprises 15 residues. This CDR3 is CASSTVDRAGDEQYF. The CDR3 nucleotides read TGTGCCAGCAGCACGGTGGACCGAGCCGGCGACGAGCAGTACTTC. Variable domain in full (rest from reference TRBV5-4 and TRBJ2-7): ETGVTQSPTHLIKTRGQQVTLRCSSQSGHNTVSWYQQALGQGPQFIFQYYREEENGRGNFPPRFSGLQFPNYSSELNVNALELDDSALYLCASSTVDRAGDEQYFGPGTRLTVT.